Listed here are 29 T cell receptor beta chains from one sample, sequenced in a study of identical twins. TCRdb passed the 5' RACE reads through MiXCR, listing each CDR3 protein once. The sample lists 750,000 to 950,000 distinct CDR3 sequences; over 9% were seen once. In addition, the sample was reused for a study of yellow fever vaccine responses in identical twins.

Input material: PBMCs. Every receptor here comes from a woman younger than 30 in good health.

This clonotype was picked up a small number of times. The chain has TRBV5-1 and TRBJ1-4, with D maybe TRBD1 (5 bases). The germline V and J ends were trimmed by 0 bases and 7 bases, with 13 bases remaining between them. Germline V gene sequence: CDR1 SGHRS, CDR2 YFSETQ. The CDR3 is 15 amino acids. Here the CDR3 DNA reads TGCGCCAGCAGCTTGGGGGCTGGGGCAGTTGAAAAACTGTTTTTT. Protein product: CASSLGAGAVEKLFF.

The chain employs TRBV7-6 and TRBJ2-1; D is unclear. Trimming removed 4 bases at V and 0 bases at J, with 13 bases between. Germline assignment: CDR1 SGHVS and CDR2 FNYEAQ. The CDR3 loop spans 16 amino acids. The DNA of the CDR3 is TGTGCCAGCAGCTATTCGACTGGCAGCTCCTACAATGAGCAGTTCTTC. It translates to CASSYSTGSSYNEQFF. Using reference TRBV7-6 and TRBJ2-1 for the parts outside the CDR3, the full variable domain is GAGVSQSPRYKVTKRGQDVALRCDPISGHVSLYWYRQALGQGPEFLTYFNYEAQQDKSGLPNDRFSAERPEGSISTLTIQRTEQRDSAMYRCASSYSTGSSYNEQFFGPGTRLTVL.

This clonotype was seen a handful of times. The chain carries TRBV3-1 and TRBJ1-4, with a tentative D call TRBD1 (5 bases). Germline CDR1 and CDR2: LGHDT and YNNKEL (reference sequence). V gave up 5 bases and J gave up 8 bases, with 15 bases separating them. This CDR3 contains 14 residues. CDR3: CASSFGTGDEKLFF. The CDR3 coding sequence is TGTGCCAGCAGCTTTGGGACGGGAGACGAAAAACTGTTTTTT.

The chain links TRBV6-5 to TRBJ1-6; D gene unclear. This CDR3 contains 13 residues. Germline loops: CDR1 MNHEY, CDR2 SVGAGI. The V end lost 0 bases, the J end lost 9 bases, and 6 bases lay between the germline ends. The chain's CDR3 is CASSYSTASPLHF. CDR3 coding DNA: TGTGCCAGCAGTTACTCGACGGCTTCACCCCTCCACTTT.

The chain couples TRBV7-6 to TRBJ2-1; no clear D. CDR1 and CDR2 from the germline V gene are SGHVS and FNYEAQ. The V end was cut by 1 base, the J end by 0 bases, with 13 bases between. The CDR3 has 17 amino acids. CDR3 region: CASSLGGPKSSYNEQFF. The CDR3 nucleotides are TGTGCCAGCAGCTTAGGGGGTCCGAAGAGCTCCTACAATGAGCAGTTCTTC.

This clonotype was recorded a few times. V usage is TRBV20-1 and J usage is TRBJ2-1, with D possibly being TRBD1 (6 bases). The length of the CDR3 is 15 residues. Trimming left V 4 bases short and J 3 bases short, with 16 bases between. Germline CDR1 and CDR2: DFQATT and SNEGSKA (reference sequence). The CDR3 nucleotides read TGCAGTGCTAAGCGGACAGAGGCTTTCTACAATGAGCAGTTCTTC. Its protein is CSAKRTEAFYNEQFF.

This clonotype was recorded at least ten times. The chain uses TRBV12-3 or TRBV12-4 and TRBJ1-5; D might be TRBD1 (6 bases). The CDR3 totals 14 residues. Trimming pared 7 bases from V and 5 bases from J, leaving 15 bases between. The CDR3: CASTSLGGHQPQHF. The CDR3, as DNA: TGTGCCAGCACTTCGCTGGGGGGGCATCAGCCCCAGCATTTT.

This rearrangement joins TRBV6-5 to TRBJ2-1, with 7 bases matching TRBD2. Germline assignment: CDR1 MNHEY and CDR2 SVGAGI. With 0 bases clipped from V and 5 bases from J, the junction kept 7 bases outside the gene matches. The CDR3 is made up of 16 amino acids. The DNA for the CDR3 is TGTGCCAGCAGTTACTCGGGAGCGGGGCGGGACAATGAGCAGTTCTTC. Translating gives CASSYSGAGRDNEQFF.

The sample holds a few counts of this clonotype. V usage is TRBV7-9 and J usage is TRBJ2-3, with D perhaps matching TRBD1 (5 bases). In germline, CDR1 is SEHNR, CDR2 FQNEAQ (reference sequence). V shed 6 bases and J shed 3 bases, with 13 bases lying between them. This CDR3 is built from 14 residues. The CDR3 sequence: CASRRQTQTDTQYF. The CDR3 region has the DNA TGTGCCAGCAGACGACAGACTCAGACAGATACGCAGTATTTT.

The rearrangement uses TRBV11-2 and TRBJ2-3; TRBD2 is a possible D gene (7 bases). Germline V lookup: CDR1 SGHAT, CDR2 FQNNGV. The CDR3 has 16 residues. The V end lost 5 bases, the J end lost 2 bases, and 17 bases lay between the germline ends. This CDR3 reads CASSQDGGHYTDTQYF. The DNA of the CDR3 is TGTGCCAGCAGCCAGGACGGGGGGCATTACACAGATACGCAGTATTTT.

This clonotype was found a few times. The chain has TRBV20-1 and TRBJ1-5; D is uncertain. The CDR3 consists of 15 residues. V gave up 0 bases and J gave up 6 bases, with 15 bases separating them. The germline V gene has CDR1 DFQATT and CDR2 SNEGSKA (reference sequence). The CDR3 DNA reads as TGCAGTGCTAGAGATACGCCAGGAGTTTTTCAGCCCCAGCATTTT. As protein: CSARDTPGVFQPQHF.

V is TRBV20-1 and J is TRBJ1-1; D is unclear. The CDR3 has 11 amino acids. Deletions cut 3 bases from V and 8 bases from J, with 10 bases between. The germline V gene has CDR1 DFQATT and CDR2 SNEGSKA (reference sequence). DNA for the CDR3: TGCAGTGCTAGTAATGGCGACGAAGCTTTCTTT. It encodes CSASNGDEAFF.

The rearrangement links TRBV5-8 to TRBJ2-2; D not certain. Germline V gives CDR1 SGHTS, CDR2 YDEGEE. V was pared by 4 bases and J by 9 bases, with 13 bases between. The CDR3 extends over 13 amino acids. CDR3 sequence: CASSRGPVRELFF. CDR3 sequence (DNA): TGTGCCAGCAGCCGTGGGCCCGTCCGGGAGCTGTTTTTT.

A few counts support this clonotype. V and J are TRBV5-1 and TRBJ2-7; D is possibly TRBD1 (5 bases). V lost 6 bases to trimming and J lost 6 bases, with 19 bases between them. Germline lookup yields CDR1 SGHRS and CDR2 YFSETQ. There are 14 residues in the CDR3. The CDR3 is CASIDQGPPGEQYV. CDR3 nucleotides: TGCGCCAGCATCGACCAGGGCCCCCCGGGCGAGCAGTACGTC.

This clonotype was seen repeatedly, ten times or more. The chain links TRBV2 to TRBJ2-4; D may be TRBD2 (6 bases). Trimming left V 7 bases short and J 0 bases short, with 16 bases between. The CDR3 is 16 amino acids. In germline, CDR1 is SNHLY, CDR2 FYNNEI. The chain's CDR3 is CASIGSGQLAKNIQYF. As DNA, the CDR3 is TGTGCCAGCATCGGGAGCGGCCAACTAGCCAAAAACATTCAGTACTTC.

This clonotype has a handful of counts. V is TRBV28 and J is TRBJ2-1, with D hard to call. Trimming removed 2 bases at V and 5 bases at J, with 28 bases between. The CDR3 covers 20 residues. Germline CDR1 MDHEN, CDR2 SYDVKM. The CDR3 DNA reads TGTGCCAGCAGTTTACCCACTCTATCACTACCCCCGCCGAAAAACAATGAGCAGTTCTTC. This encodes CASSLPTLSLPPPKNNEQFF.

V usage is TRBV28 and J usage is TRBJ2-7; 9 bases line up with TRBD1. CDR3 length: 14 residues. The germline V gene has CDR1 MDHEN and CDR2 SYDVKM. Losses at the gene ends were 6 bases for V and 6 bases for J; bases not matched to a gene: 9. The CDR3 region has the DNA TGTGCCAGCAGGGGACAGGGAAATACGGGCGAGCAGTACGTC. This codes for CASRGQGNTGEQYV.

This clonotype was recorded many times. The chain carries TRBV3-1 and TRBJ1-1, with D possibly matching TRBD1 (5 bases). The length of the CDR3 is 13 residues. The germline V gene has CDR1 LGHDT and CDR2 YNNKEL (reference sequence). V was shortened by 10 bases and J by 1 base, with 13 bases between the two germline ends. For the CDR3, the DNA is TGTGCCACCACACGGGGGACGAACACTGAAGCTTTCTTT. This codes for CATTRGTNTEAFF.

This clonotype was picked up a small number of times. The V gene is TRBV6-5, the J gene TRBJ1-2; 7 nucleotides match TRBD1. The V segment lost 3 bases and the J segment 8 bases; nucleotides outside the gene matches: 3. The CDR3 extends over 12 amino acids. CDR1 is MNHEY, CDR2 SVGAGI, per germline. Here the CDR3 reads CASSYYRGGYTF. The CDR3 coding sequence is TGTGCCAGCAGTTATTACAGGGGCGGCTACACCTTC.

Turning to this clonotype: One junction end does not reproduce the germline sequence, and a read error may be involved. The chain joins TRBV24-1 to TRBJ1-5, with D possibly being TRBD1 (6 bases). This CDR3 spans 13 amino acids. CDR1 and CDR2 (germline): KGHDR, SFDVKD. In DNA, the CDR3 is TGTGCCACCAGGGAGGACAGCACTCAGCCCCAGCATTTT. It yields the protein CATREDSTQPQHF.

This clonotype was detected only a few times. The rearrangement joins TRBV10-3 to TRBJ2-2; 7 bases agree with TRBD1. CDR1 is ENHRY, CDR2 SYGVKD, per germline. The CDR3 has 15 residues. With V trimmed by 5 bases and J by 2 bases, 5 bases remained unmatched. This CDR3 is CAISQTGLNTGELFF. CDR3 in DNA: TGTGCCATCAGTCAGACAGGGTTAAACACCGGGGAGCTGTTTTTT.

This clonotype was seen a few times. The genes are TRBV6-1 and TRBJ2-7, with 8 bases that match TRBD1. Per the germline V gene, CDR1 is MNHNS and CDR2 is SASEGT. V lost 3 bases to trimming and J lost 0 bases; unmatched junction nucleotides: 1. This CDR3 region has 14 residues. The CDR3 loop is CASSEGQVSYEQYF. As DNA, the CDR3 is TGTGCCAGCAGTGAGGGACAGGTCTCCTACGAGCAGTACTTC.

This clonotype was detected a few times. The chain carries TRBV29-1 and TRBJ2-7, with D tentatively TRBD2 (5 bases). This CDR3 is built from 14 residues. Trimming removed 4 bases from V and 3 bases from J, with 16 bases in between. CDR1 SQVTM and CDR2 ANQGSEA come from the germline V gene. DNA for the CDR3: TGCAGCGTTGGAGTCAGCGGAAGTATCTACGAGCAGTACTTC. Protein product: CSVGVSGSIYEQYF.

This clonotype appeared a few times. This chain links TRBV5-6 with TRBJ1-1; D is unresolved. This CDR3 is built from 11 residues. The V end was cut by 6 bases, the J end by 7 bases, with 10 bases between. The germline V gene encodes CDR1 SGHDT and CDR2 YYEEEE. CDR3 nucleotide sequence: TGTGCCAGCAAATTAACATTTGAAGCTTTCTTT. It specifies CASKLTFEAFF. Looking up the rest from reference TRBV5-6 and TRBJ1-1 gives the full variable domain: DAGVTQSPTHLIKTRGQQVTLRCSPKSGHDTVSWYQQALGQGPQFIFQYYEEEERQRGNFPDRFSGHQFPNYSSELNVNALLLGDSALYLCASKLTFEAFFGQGTRLTVV.

In the case of this clonotype: A much larger clone differs by one base, so this may be a read error. The chain links TRBV4-1 to TRBJ2-7, with 12 nucleotides matching TRBD2. This CDR3 has 15 amino acids. From germline, CDR1 is MGHRA and CDR2 YSYEKL. The CDR3 DNA is TGCGCCAGCAGCCAATACGGGACTAGCGGGCGCGAGCTGTACTTC. It yields the protein CASSQYGTSGRELYF.

This clonotype was detected a few times. This chain links TRBV10-1 with TRBJ2-1; 7 positions match TRBD1. Germline V gene data show CDR1 as WNHNN and CDR2 as SYGVQD (reference sequence). This CDR3 is built from 14 residues. Trimming at V came to 4 bases and at J to 10 bases, leaving 10 bases not matched to a gene. The CDR3 spells CASSAQTGVGEQFF. The DNA of the CDR3 is TGCGCCAGCAGTGCCCAAACAGGGGTGGGGGAGCAGTTCTTC.

The chain combines TRBV7-9 with TRBJ2-7; D unclear. V was clipped by 4 bases and J by 3 bases, with 22 bases between them. The CDR3 consists of 17 residues. Germline V gives CDR1 SEHNR, CDR2 FQNEAQ (reference sequence). The CDR3 sequence is CASSSDKTRSLHYEQYV. DNA of the CDR3: TGTGCCAGCAGCTCGGATAAGACAAGATCGTTGCACTACGAGCAGTACGTC.

With respect to this clonotype: This sequence may be a read error, since a much larger clone differs from it by one base. The chain has TRBV7-9 and TRBJ1-1; no definite D call. The ends were cut back, 4 bases at V and 1 base at J, with 7 bases in the middle. Germline-derived CDR1 and CDR2 are SEHNR and FQNEAQ (reference sequence). CDR3 length: 13 amino acids. This CDR3 reads CASSWEANTEAFF. Written as DNA, the CDR3 is TGTGCCAGCAGCTGGGAGGCGAACACTGAAGCTTTCTTT. Based on the CDR3 plus reference TRBV7-9 and TRBJ1-1, the full variable domain is DTGVSQNPRHKITKRGQNVTFRCDPISEHNRLYWYRQTLGQGPEFLTYFQNEAQLEKSRLLSDRFSAERPKGSFSTLEIQRTEQGDSAMYLCASSWEANTEAFFGQGTRLTVV.

The CDR3 DNA reads TGTGCCAGCGGGGGAACCTTTTGGGGCCAACGAGAGACCCAGTACTTC. Translation gives CASGGTFWGQRETQYF. The J gene is TRBJ2-5, the V gene TRBV7-2; D is perhaps TRBD1 or TRBD2 (5 bases each). CDR1 SGHTA and CDR2 FQGNSA come from the germline V gene. CDR3 length: 16 residues. V lost 8 bases and J lost 4, with 23 bases in between.